This T cell receptor beta chain was sequenced during a study of shared clonotypes between healthy human individuals. Background on the study: Every donor yielded three CD4 naive, three CD4 memory, two CD8 naive and one CD8 memory plate.

An assay was performed, and its level was deep. Several immunoSEQ 96-well plates shared each subset's DNA, each plate a replicate. This table comes from immunoSEQ multiplex PCR, and its TCRdb copy is limited to in-frame clones, with some not included. The sample has around 2.5 million clones, over 85% seen once. Donors had no recently reported acute infections or vaccinations and were HIV-negative. The ends were cut back, 5 bases at V and 8 bases at J, with 19 bases in the middle. CDR1 is MDHEN and CDR2 is SYDVKM in the germline V gene. The CDR3 runs 15 residues. This receptor was taken from a man between 18 and 35 years old in good health. Some clones in this sample may be carry-over from other donors' samples. The rearrangement uses TRBV28 and TRBJ1-5; D not certain. Sequencing used naive CD4+ T cells from PBMCs. The subset is: CD45RA+ positively selected. CDR3 bases: TGTGCCAGCAGTCCCCAAGGGCGGGGAATGGAGCCCCAGCATTTT. Translated, it gives CASSPQGRGMEPQHF.